This is a list of T cell receptor beta chains from one sample in a study of regulatory T cells in long-lasting Graves disease. MiXCR, run by TCRdb on the multiplex PCR reads, gives a single entry per CDR3 protein. There are 400,000 to 500,000 distinct CDR3 sequences in the sample; 13% to 15% occur only once, and roughly 15% lies in the top ten. The same specimen was also included in a second study, on T cells in Graves' hyperthyroidism and ophthalmopathy.

The sequences come from peripheral blood mononuclear cells (PBMCs), collected at new diagnosis, from a patient treated with antithyroid drugs. These receptors were collected from a woman aged 45-65 years with Graves disease. The CDR3 runs from the conserved cysteine through the conserved F or W. D genes are given only for firm matches. Size tells how often a clone was seen (once, few, many) or the class of an expanded clone, and some rows leave it out.

D gene: TRBD2; J gene: TRBJ2-1; clone size: many; V gene: TRBV12-3/TRBV12-4; CDR3 protein: CASSPSGIYNEQFF; CDR3 DNA: TGTGCCAGCAGTCCTAGCGGCATATACAATGAGCAGTTCTTC
D gene: -; J gene: TRBJ2-2; clone size: many; V gene: TRBV11-2; CDR3 protein: CASSLATGELFF; CDR3 DNA: TGTGCCAGCAGCTTAGCCACCGGGGAGCTGTTTTTT
D gene: -; J gene: TRBJ2-7; clone size: many; V gene: TRBV13; CDR3 protein: CASSARDFYYEQYF; CDR3 DNA: TGTGCCAGCAGCGCGCGGGACTTTTACTACGAGCAGTACTTC
D gene: -; J gene: TRBJ2-3; clone size: few; V gene: TRBV6-1; CDR3 protein: CASYGPQDTQYF; CDR3 DNA: TGTGCCAGCTATGGTCCCCAGGATACGCAGTATTTT
D gene: -; J gene: TRBJ2-5; clone size: -; V gene: TRBV20-1; CDR3 protein: CSVDFRETQYF; CDR3 DNA: TGCAGTGTAGACTTCAGAGAGACCCAGTACTTC
D gene: TRBD1; J gene: TRBJ1-5; clone size: many; V gene: TRBV6-1; CDR3 protein: CASRPTGGYQPQHF; CDR3 DNA: TGTGCCAGCAGGCCTACAGGGGGGTATCAGCCCCAGCATTTT
D gene: TRBD2; J gene: TRBJ2-3; clone size: many; V gene: TRBV10-3; CDR3 protein: CAISETSGVDTQYF; CDR3 DNA: TGTGCCATCAGTGAGACTAGCGGGGTAGATACGCAGTATTTT
D gene: TRBD2; J gene: TRBJ2-1; clone size: many; V gene: TRBV7-2; CDR3 protein: CASARAGGPENEQFF; CDR3 DNA: TGTGCCAGCGCCCGGGCGGGAGGGCCGGAGAATGAGCAGTTCTTC
D gene: -; J gene: TRBJ2-1; clone size: many; V gene: TRBV6-1; CDR3 protein: CASSELGQRAIYNEQFF; CDR3 DNA: TGTGCCAGCAGTGAGTTGGGCCAGCGGGCAATATACAATGAGCAGTTCTTC
D gene: -; J gene: TRBJ1-5; clone size: -; V gene: TRBV27; CDR3 protein: CASSLWGTGNQPQHF; CDR3 DNA: TGTGCCAGCAGTTTATGGGGGACGGGCAATCAGCCCCAGCATTTT
D gene: TRBD1; J gene: TRBJ2-2; clone size: -; V gene: TRBV4-1; CDR3 protein: CASSQDRDRANTGELFF; CDR3 DNA: TGCGCCAGCAGCCAAGACCGGGACAGGGCGAACACCGGGGAGCTGTTTTTT
D gene: -; J gene: TRBJ1-4; clone size: -; V gene: TRBV12-3/TRBV12-4; CDR3 protein: CASSLYSLQDEKLFF; CDR3 DNA: TGTGCCAGCAGTTTATATAGCCTCCAGGATGAAAAACTGTTTTTT
D gene: TRBD1; J gene: TRBJ2-7; clone size: many; V gene: TRBV18; CDR3 protein: CASSPGRQGNYEQYF; CDR3 DNA: TGTGCCAGCTCACCAGGGAGACAGGGGAACTACGAGCAGTACTTC
D gene: TRBD1; J gene: TRBJ2-1; clone size: many; V gene: TRBV28; CDR3 protein: CASSINRGSSYNEQFF; CDR3 DNA: TGTGCCAGCAGCATCAACAGGGGGAGCTCCTACAATGAGCAGTTCTTC
D gene: -; J gene: TRBJ2-7; clone size: few; V gene: TRBV27; CDR3 protein: CASSLSTPRGVNNEQYF; CDR3 DNA: TGTGCCAGCAGTTTATCGACCCCTCGGGGAGTTAACAACGAGCAGTACTTC
D gene: TRBD1; J gene: TRBJ1-1; clone size: many; V gene: TRBV5-1; CDR3 protein: CASSSGQAPTEAFF; CDR3 DNA: TGCGCCAGCAGCTCTGGACAGGCACCCACTGAAGCTTTCTTT